Listed below are T cell receptor beta chains from one sample, sequenced in a study of cytomegalovirus exposure and HLA in healthy donors. The table came from immunoSEQ multiplex PCR; TCRdb's copy has only in-frame clones and leaves some out. The sample includes 60,000 to 75,000 clones, 74% of them seen just once. The specimen was PBMCs. Receptors were obtained from a woman aged 55-70 years in good health and CMV-seropositive. Each CDR3 is given with its conserved first and last residue. The order of the fields is V gene, clone size, D gene, J gene, CDR3 protein, CDR3 DNA. D genes are given only for firm matches. The size entry is marked missing in some rows and otherwise reads once, few, many or a size class.

TRBV7-8,NA,TRBD1,TRBJ2-4,CASSLRQGVTKNIQYF,TGTGCCAGCAGCCTAAGACAGGGGGTGACCAAAAACATTCAGTACTTC
TRBV7-3,NA,NA,TRBJ1-1,CASSQGNTEAFF,TGTGCCAGCAGCCAGGGGAACACTGAAGCTTTCTTT
TRBV21-1,NA,NA,TRBJ2-2,CASSGGQRHTGELFF,TGTGCCAGCAGCGGAGGACAGCGCCACACCGGGGAGCTGTTTTTT
TRBV7-6,NA,NA,TRBJ1-1,CASSLSSNRDNILGAEAFF,TGTGCCAGCAGCTTATCGTCAAACCGGGACAATATCCTCGGGGCAGAAGCTTTCTTT
TRBV7-9,NA,TRBD1,TRBJ2-7,CASSTRDSYEQYF,TGTGCCAGCAGCACCCGGGACAGCTACGAGCAGTACTTC
TRBV5-1,NA,NA,TRBJ1-2,CASSLGLNYGYTF,TGCGCCAGCAGCTTGGGACTCAACTATGGCTACACCTTC
TRBV5-1,once,TRBD2,TRBJ2-2,CASSTSGENTGELFF,TGCGCCAGCAGCACTAGCGGAGAGAACACCGGGGAGCTGTTTTTT
TRBV5-1,NA,NA,TRBJ2-7,CASSLRESAYEQYF,TGCGCCAGCAGCTTGCGGGAGTCGGCCTACGAGCAGTACTTC
TRBV2,few,NA,TRBJ1-1,CASSINKGTEAFF,TGTGCCAGCAGTATAAACAAGGGGACTGAAGCTTTCTTT
TRBV9,few,NA,TRBJ2-7,CASSRPGETYEQYF,TGTGCCAGCAGCCGCCCAGGGGAAACCTACGAGCAGTACTTC
TRBV5-1,NA,NA,TRBJ1-1,CASRDQGLGTEAFF,TGCGCCAGCAGAGATCAGGGCCTGGGCACTGAAGCTTTCTTT
TRBV20-1,few,NA,TRBJ1-2,CSADFRDGYTF,TGCAGTGCTGACTTCAGGGATGGCTACACCTTC
TRBV5-1,NA,TRBD2,TRBJ2-1,CASSSGTSGTFDEQFF,TGCGCCAGCAGCAGCGGGACTAGCGGGACCTTTGATGAGCAGTTCTTC
TRBV2,NA,TRBD1,TRBJ2-7,CASSRDRVNEQYF,TGTGCCAGTTCCCGGGACAGGGTCAACGAGCAGTACTTC
TRBV9,NA,NA,TRBJ2-6,CASSVGGDTGANVLTF,TGTGCCAGCAGCGTGGGAGGGGACACCGGGGCCAACGTCCTGACTTTC
TRBV27,NA,NA,TRBJ1-5,CASSLNSYSNQPQHF,TGTGCCAGCAGTTTAAACAGTTATAGCAATCAGCCCCAGCATTTT
TRBV12-5,NA,TRBD2,TRBJ2-3,CASGLGGGLDTQYF,TGTGCTAGTGGTCTGGGGGGGGGTTTAGATACGCAGTATTTT
TRBV6-4,NA,TRBD2,TRBJ2-3,CASSPGLASTDTQYF,TGTGCCAGCAGTCCGGGACTAGCTAGCACAGATACGCAGTATTTT